The 18 T cell receptor beta chains below were found in one sample sequenced in a study of blood T cell repertoires in COVID-19. TCRdb's copy holds only in-frame clones and misses some; the assay was immunoSEQ multiplex PCR. The table has 150,000 to 200,000 clones, roughly 84% seen once. The sequencing sample was made of peripheral blood. These receptors came from a man aged 50-59 years with active or convalescent COVID-19.

CDR3: CASTTDRGTEAFF. Here the CDR3 DNA reads TGTGCCAGCACCACGGACAGAGGGACTGAAGCTTTCTTT. The J gene is TRBJ1-1, the V gene TRBV5-4, with a weak D call TRBD1 (6 bases). Germline V gene sequence: CDR1 SGHNT, CDR2 YYREEE (reference sequence). V was shortened by 6 bases and J by 5 bases, with 14 bases between the two germline ends. The CDR3 covers 13 residues.

V and J are TRBV18 and TRBJ2-5; 8 nucleotides align to TRBD1. Germline CDR1 reads KGHSH; CDR2 reads LQKENI. V dropped 2 bases and J dropped 1; count of bases not matched to a gene: 0. CDR3 length: 14 residues. This CDR3 is CASSPTGGQETQYF. The CDR3 DNA reads TGTGCCAGCTCACCAACAGGGGGCCAAGAGACCCAGTACTTC.

The CDR3 DNA follows: TGTGCCAGCAGGCAGGGGGCCCGTAATGAAAAACTGTTTTTT. Its protein product is CASRQGARNEKLFF. The chain recombines TRBV27 with TRBJ1-4; TRBD1 matches 8 bases. This CDR3 contains 14 residues. The germline gives CDR1 MNHEY, CDR2 SMNVEV (reference sequence). Unmatched junction bases numbered 4, after V lost 6 bases and J lost 4 bases. Based on the CDR3 plus reference TRBV27 and TRBJ1-4, the full variable domain is EAQVTQNPRYLITVTGKKLTVTCSQNMNHEYMSWYRQDPGLGLRQIYYSMNVEVTDKGDVPEGYKVSRKEKRNFPLILESPSPNQTSLYFCASRQGARNEKLFFGSGTQLSVL.

V usage is TRBV5-4 and J usage is TRBJ1-6, with D hard to call. The CDR3 is 16 residues long. V lost 3 bases to trimming and J lost 6 bases, with 16 bases between them. The V gene's germline CDR1 is SGHNT and CDR2 YYREEE (reference sequence). The CDR3 here is CASSSEGRPANSPLHF. Written as DNA, the CDR3 is TGTGCCAGCAGCTCGGAGGGCCGCCCCGCTAATTCACCCCTCCACTTT.

This clone was seen only once. The rearrangement uses TRBV3-1 (or the pseudogene TRBV3-2) and TRBJ1-2; 9 bases agree with TRBD1. The junction had 10 bases not matched to a gene; V was cut back by 3 bases and J by 2 bases. The germline V gene encodes CDR1 LGHDT and CDR2 YNNKEL (reference sequence). The CDR3 covers 17 residues. The CDR3 nucleotides are TGTGCCAGCAGCCATTGGTCAGCGGGACAGGGCAACTATGGCTACACCTTC. Translation: CASSHWSAGQGNYGYTF.

The rearrangement links TRBV27 to TRBJ2-6, with 9 bases matching TRBD1. V gave up 4 bases and J gave up 0 bases; unmatched junction bases: 4. CDR3 length equals 17 residues. Germline lookup yields CDR1 MNHEY and CDR2 SMNVEV (reference sequence). The CDR3 DNA follows: TGTGCCAGCAGTTACAGGGGGCGTCCCTCTGGGGCCAACGTCCTGACTTTC. This sequence encodes CASSYRGRPSGANVLTF.

This rearrangement joins TRBV7-9 to TRBJ1-2, with 8 bases fitting TRBD1. Trimming cost V 5 bases and J 7 bases; bases outside gene matches: 6. This CDR3 is 13 amino acids long. CDR1 and CDR2 (germline): SEHNR, FQNEAQ (reference sequence). The CDR3 spells CASSIGQGAGYTF. CDR3 in DNA: TGTGCCAGCAGCATAGGACAGGGAGCTGGCTACACCTTC.

CDR3 sequence reads: CASSPQGGAETQYF. CDR3 sequence (DNA): TGTGCCAGCAGCCCCCAAGGGGGCGCGGAGACCCAGTACTTC. The chain recombines TRBV9 with TRBJ2-5, with 7 positions matching TRBD1. CDR1 and CDR2 (germline): SGDLS, YYNGEE. V dropped 4 bases and J dropped 5; count of bases not matched to a gene: 8. The CDR3 contains 14 residues.

This clone has just one count. The chain has TRBV10-3 and TRBJ2-3, with 7 bases aligning to TRBD1. Looked up from germline, CDR1 is ENHRY and CDR2 is SYGVKD. The CDR3 is 14 amino acids. The ends lost 4 bases at V and 1 base at J; junction bases unmatched: 2. The CDR3 nucleotides are TGTGCCATCAGTGGTGGGACAGGCACAGATACGCAGTATTTT. Translation: CAISGGTGTDTQYF.

CDR3 sequence reads: CASSLEASGSGNEQFF. DNA for the CDR3: TGCGCCAGCAGCTTGGAAGCTAGCGGGAGTGGTAATGAGCAGTTCTTC. The V call is TRBV5-1, the J call TRBJ2-1, with 10 bases identical to TRBD2. The CDR3 extends over 16 amino acids. CDR1 and CDR2 (germline): SGHRS, YFSETQ. The junction had 7 bases not matched to a gene; V was cut back by 0 bases and J by 7 bases.

The genes are TRBV19 and TRBJ1-5; D is possibly TRBD1 (6 bases). There are 18 residues in the CDR3. Per the germline V gene, CDR1 is LNHDA and CDR2 is SQIVND (reference sequence). V was shortened by 2 bases and J by 2 bases, with 19 bases between the two germline ends. CDR3 in amino acids: CASSIPPGQPFGNQPQHF. The DNA of the CDR3 is TGTGCCAGTAGTATACCCCCCGGACAGCCTTTTGGCAATCAGCCCCAGCATTTT.

The chain combines TRBV20-1 with TRBJ2-7, with D maybe TRBD2 (6 bases). The CDR3 sequence is 11 residues long. Deletions cut 3 bases from V and 6 bases from J, with 9 bases between. Germline CDR1 is DFQATT and CDR2 is SNEGSKA (reference sequence). The CDR3 coding sequence is TGCAGTGCTAGTTTCGGGGGCGAGCAGTACTTC. It codes for CSASFGGEQYF.

V is TRBV7-3 and J is TRBJ2-7; perhaps TRBD1 as D (6 bases). CDR3 length: 13 amino acids. Trimming removed 2 bases from V and 5 bases from J, with 10 bases in between. Germline V lookup: CDR1 SGHTA, CDR2 FQGTGA. The CDR3 protein is CASSLSRGNEQYF. CDR3 bases: TGTGCCAGCAGCTTATCCAGGGGCAACGAGCAGTACTTC.

Here the CDR3 DNA reads TGTGCCAGCAGCAAACTTAGCGGGGGGTACTACGAGCAGTACTTC. This codes for CASSKLSGGYYEQYF. The chain joins TRBV7-2 to TRBJ2-7; 10 bases map to TRBD2. J gave up 3 bases and V 5 bases, and 7 bases lay outside the gene matches. This CDR3 is built from 15 residues. Per the germline V gene, CDR1 is SGHTA and CDR2 is FQGNSA.

The genes are TRBV7-9 and TRBJ2-7, with D possibly being TRBD1 (5 bases). CDR3 size: 17 residues. Germline CDR1 is SEHNR and CDR2 is FQNEAQ (reference sequence). Between the trimmed V and J ends, which lost 1 base and 2 bases, there was a span of 18 bases. The DNA for the CDR3 is TGTGCCAGCAGCTTAGGGATTGGGGCAGGTTTTCCCTACGAGCAGTACTTC. This encodes CASSLGIGAGFPYEQYF.

The chain uses TRBV3-1 (or the pseudogene TRBV3-2) and TRBJ2-2, with 11 bases identical to TRBD2. The trim removed 6 bases at V and 7 bases at J, leaving 13 bases unmatched. Germline V gene data show CDR1 as LGHDT and CDR2 as YNNKEL (reference sequence). The CDR3 contains 17 residues. CDR3 bases: TGTGCCAGCAGACACAACCCTAGCGGGGGGTATGGCGGGGAGCTGTTTTTT. Protein sequence: CASRHNPSGGYGGELFF.

The chain employs TRBV19 and TRBJ1-2; 9 positions match TRBD1. The CDR3 has 16 residues. V was pared by 2 bases and J by 1 base, with 5 bases of the junction left unmatched. CDR1 and CDR2 (germline): LNHDA, SQIVND (reference sequence). CDR3 DNA: TGTGCCAGTAGTATAAGGACAGGGGTAAATAACTATGGCTACACCTTC. Amino acids: CASSIRTGVNNYGYTF.

This rearrangement joins TRBV7-2 to TRBJ2-1; D is possibly TRBD2 (6 bases). Trimming cost V 6 bases and J 9 bases, with 18 bases left between them. Germline values: CDR1 SGHTA, CDR2 FQGNSA. This CDR3 is built from 14 residues. CDR3 DNA sequence: TGTGCCAGCAGGGTGGGGACTTCGTCATCTGAGCAGTTCTTC. Residues: CASRVGTSSSEQFF.